Listed below are T cell receptor beta chains from one sample, sequenced in a study of T cells in Graves' hyperthyroidism and ophthalmopathy. A single record per CDR3 protein comes from TCRdb applying MiXCR to the multiplex PCR reads. The table has approximately 700,000 distinct CDR3 sequences, about 45% seen once; the top ten hold less than 9%. The sample was peripheral blood or thyroid tissue (not recorded which). The source of these receptors is an adult man with Graves' disease, either hyperthyroidism or ophthalmopathy (not recorded which). The CDR3 runs from the conserved cysteine through the conserved F or W. The order of the fields is CDR3 length, D gene, clone size, J gene, V gene, CDR3 DNA, CDR3 protein. The D gene is left open where the match is weak. Not all rows give a size; the values are once, few, many and, for expanded clones, a class.

15 - many TRBJ1-5 TRBV24-1 TGTGCCACCAGTGGGGGAGGAAATAGCAATCAGCCCCAGCATTTT CATSGGGNSNQPQHF
15 - many TRBJ2-5 TRBV15 TGTGCCACCAGCACCGGCATTCAGGGCGGCGAGACCCAGTACTTC CATSTGIQGGETQYF
15 - - TRBJ1-4 TRBV14 TGTGCCAGCAGCCTCGCGGGGGCTGCACAGGAAAAACTGTTTTTT CASSLAGAAQEKLFF
13 - few TRBJ1-1 TRBV2 TGTGCCAGCAGTGCTACGACAGCCACTGAAGCTTTCTTT CASSATTATEAFF
16 - - TRBJ1-1 TRBV9 TGTGCCAGCAGCGTCGGGTCGGGGGGGCTCGGCACTGAAGCTTTCTTT CASSVGSGGLGTEAFF
14 - - TRBJ2-5 TRBV20-1 TGCAGTGTTCTGCCTGGACAGTTACAAGAGACCCAGTACTTC CSVLPGQLQETQYF
13 TRBD1 - TRBJ1-3 TRBV29-1 TGCAGCGCAGTGACAGGGGGCGGAAACACCATATATTTT CSAVTGGGNTIYF
12 - - TRBJ1-1 TRBV29-1 TGCAGCCCAGCAGCTCTGAACACTGAAGCTTTCTTT CSPAALNTEAFF
15 - many TRBJ2-7 TRBV2 TGTGCCAGCAGTGAGGTACCGCAGCCTTCCTACGAGCAGTACTTC CASSEVPQPSYEQYF
15 TRBD1 - TRBJ1-1 TRBV7-2 TGTGCCAGCAGCCCAGCGGGACAGGTGAACACTGAAGCTTTCTTT CASSPAGQVNTEAFF
11 - - TRBJ1-5 TRBV12-3/TRBV12-4 TGTGCCAGCCGTACCCTGGGACAATTGCATTTT CASRTLGQLHF
13 TRBD1 few TRBJ1-1 TRBV12-3/TRBV12-4 TGTGCCAGCAGTTTATTCCAGGGGGCTGAAGCTTTCTTT CASSLFQGAEAFF
14 TRBD1 - TRBJ1-2 TRBV25-1 TGTGCCAGCAGTGAAGTGACAGGGGGTTATGGCTACACCTTC CASSEVTGGYGYTF
12 - many TRBJ1-5 TRBV12-3/TRBV12-4 TGTGCCAGCAGTTTGGCCAACCAGCCCCAGCATTTT CASSLANQPQHF
13 - many TRBJ1-1 TRBV9 TGTGCCAGCAGCGTAGGGGTATACACTGAAGCTTTCTTT CASSVGVYTEAFF
15 TRBD1 many TRBJ1-6 TRBV10-2 TGCGCCAGCAGTGAGGGGGGACAGGGAAACTCACCCCTCCACTTT CASSEGGQGNSPLHF
13 TRBD1 many TRBJ1-2 TRBV14 TGTGCCAGCAGCGAACAGGGGTGGTATGGCTACACCTTC CASSEQGWYGYTF
17 TRBD2 - TRBJ2-6 TRBV7-9 TGTGCCAGCAGCTACCCCGGGGGGGTTGGTGGGGCCAACGTCCTGACTTTC CASSYPGGVGGANVLTF
10 - - TRBJ2-7 TRBV2 TGTGCCAGCGGACAGTACGAGCAGTACTTC CASGQYEQYF
15 TRBD1 once TRBJ1-2 TRBV5-1 TGCGCCAGCAGCTTGGGGACAGGGGCTGGCTATGGCTACACCTTC CASSLGTGAGYGYTF
13 TRBD1 few TRBJ1-1 TRBV20-1 TGCAGTGCCACGTGGGACAGCACTGCTGAAGCTTTCTTT CSATWDSTAEAFF
13 - many TRBJ2-7 TRBV9 TGTGCCAGCAGCGCGGCCGGGAACTACGAGCAGTACTTC CASSAAGNYEQYF
14 TRBD1 - TRBJ2-5 TRBV2 TGTGCCAGCAGTGTTACAGGGGGCAAAGAGACCCAGTACTTC CASSVTGGKETQYF
16 - - TRBJ1-3 TRBV7-9 TGTGCCAGCAGCCTAGCCGGACAGAGATATGGCTACACCATATATTTT CASSLAGQRYGYTIYF
12 - - TRBJ1-6 TRBV7-2 TGTGCCAGCAGACGACCGAATTCACCCCTCCACTTT CASRRPNSPLHF
15 TRBD1 few TRBJ2-2 TRBV29-1 TGCAGCGTCGCAGGGACAGGAGAGAACACCGGGGAGCTGTTTTTT CSVAGTGENTGELFF
12 - - TRBJ1-1 TRBV10-3 TGTGCCATCACTCCCGGGACCGTAGAAGCTTTCTTT CAITPGTVEAFF
14 TRBD1 few TRBJ1-4 TRBV19 TGTGCCAGTAGGTCCGGGACAGGGTCTGGAAAACTGTTTTTT CASRSGTGSGKLFF
15 TRBD1 many TRBJ1-5 TRBV7-8 TGTGCCAGCAGCGAGACAGGGAATAGCAATCAGCCCCAGCATTTT CASSETGNSNQPQHF
16 TRBD1 few TRBJ1-2 TRBV4-3 TGCGCCAGCAGCCATGACGGACAGGGCGAGAACTATGGCTACACCTTC CASSHDGQGENYGYTF
12 - - TRBJ1-3 TRBV5-4 TGTGCCAGCAGCCCGAACGGGAACACCATATATTTT CASSPNGNTIYF
14 - many TRBJ1-1 TRBV29-1 TGCAGCGTTGTCGCAGGCGCTTCCACCACTGAAGCTTTCTTT CSVVAGASTTEAFF
15 TRBD1 - TRBJ1-5 TRBV7-2 TGTGCCAGCAGGACAGGGGGCATCGGCAATCAGCCCCAGCATTTT CASRTGGIGNQPQHF
16 - many TRBJ1-5 TRBV10-3 TGTGCCATCAGTGAAAGGGCAGGACAAAGCAATCAGCCCCAGCATTTT CAISERAGQSNQPQHF
14 - few TRBJ1-1 TRBV7-9 TGTGCCAGCAGCGCCCCAACAAAGAACACTGAAGCTTTCTTT CASSAPTKNTEAFF
17 TRBD1 - TRBJ2-7 TRBV2 TGTGCCAGCAGCCACAATCTCGGGACAGGGAGTTCCCACGAGCAGTACTTC CASSHNLGTGSSHEQYF
13 - - TRBJ1-5 TRBV24-1 TGTGCCACCAGTGATGGCGACAATCAGCCCCAGCATTTT CATSDGDNQPQHF
16 - many TRBJ1-6 TRBV2 TGTGCCAGCAGGCCCGGGACATCCATCTATAATTCACCCCTCCACTTT CASRPGTSIYNSPLHF
13 TRBD1 once TRBJ2-5 TRBV20-1 TGCAGTGCGGAGAGGGACAGTCAAGAGACCCAGTACTTC CSAERDSQETQYF
13 - - TRBJ2-5 TRBV29-1 TGCAGCGTTAGGGACGGCAGGGAGCGTACCCAGTACTTC CSVRDGRERTQYF
12 - - TRBJ2-2 TRBV12-3/TRBV12-4 TGTGCCAGCAGTGTCGTAGGGGGGGGGCTGTTTTTT CASSVVGGGLFF
15 - once TRBJ2-7 TRBV7-2 TGTGCCAGCAGCTCTTATAGCGTCGTAACCTACGAGCAGTACTTC CASSSYSVVTYEQYF
15 - - TRBJ1-4 TRBV7-9 TGTGCCAGCAGCGGATCGGCCCCAAGGAGTGAAAAACTGTTTTTT CASSGSAPRSEKLFF
13 - - TRBJ1-4 TRBV12-3/TRBV12-4 TGTGCCAGCCATGGCACGACCAATGAAAAACTGTTTTTT CASHGTTNEKLFF
16 TRBD2 - TRBJ2-7 TRBV2 TGTGCCAGCAGTGCTAGAACCACTAGCGGGAGAGTTGAGCAGTACTTC CASSARTTSGRVEQYF